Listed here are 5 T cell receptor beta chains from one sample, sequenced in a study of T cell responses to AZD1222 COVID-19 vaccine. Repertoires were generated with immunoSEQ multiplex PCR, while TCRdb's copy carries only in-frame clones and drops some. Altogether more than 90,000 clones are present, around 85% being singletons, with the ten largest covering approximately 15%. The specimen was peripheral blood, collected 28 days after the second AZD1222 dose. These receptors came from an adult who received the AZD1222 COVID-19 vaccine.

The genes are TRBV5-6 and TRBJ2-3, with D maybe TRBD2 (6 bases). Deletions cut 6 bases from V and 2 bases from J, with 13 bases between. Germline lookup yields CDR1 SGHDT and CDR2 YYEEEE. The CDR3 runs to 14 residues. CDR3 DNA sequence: TGTGCCAGCACCCTAAGCGGGTTCACAGATACGCAGTATTTT. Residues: CASTLSGFTDTQYF.

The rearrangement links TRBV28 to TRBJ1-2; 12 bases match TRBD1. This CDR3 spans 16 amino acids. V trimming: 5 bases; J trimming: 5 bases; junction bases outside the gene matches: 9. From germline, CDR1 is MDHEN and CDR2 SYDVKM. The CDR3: CASSTSGTGGRYGYTF. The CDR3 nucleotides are TGTGCCAGCAGTACCTCCGGGACAGGGGGCCGATATGGCTACACCTTC.

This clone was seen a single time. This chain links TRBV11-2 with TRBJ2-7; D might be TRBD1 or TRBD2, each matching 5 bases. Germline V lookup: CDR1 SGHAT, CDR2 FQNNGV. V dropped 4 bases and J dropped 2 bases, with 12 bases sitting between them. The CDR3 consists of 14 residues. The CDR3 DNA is TGTGCCAGCAGCTCCGGGACGCCCACCTACGAGCAGTACTTC. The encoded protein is CASSSGTPTYEQYF.

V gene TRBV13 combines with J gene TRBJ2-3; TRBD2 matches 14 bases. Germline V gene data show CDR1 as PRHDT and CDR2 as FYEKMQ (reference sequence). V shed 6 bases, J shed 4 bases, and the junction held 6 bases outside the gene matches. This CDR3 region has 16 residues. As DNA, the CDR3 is TGTGCCAGCAGACAGAGACTAGCGGGAGGGCCAGATACGCAGTATTTT. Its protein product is CASRQRLAGGPDTQYF.

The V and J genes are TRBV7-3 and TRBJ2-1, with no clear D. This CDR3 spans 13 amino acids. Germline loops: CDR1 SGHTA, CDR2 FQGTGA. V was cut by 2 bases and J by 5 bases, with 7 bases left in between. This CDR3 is CASSLRQNNEQFF. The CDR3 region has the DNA TGTGCCAGCAGCTTACGGCAGAACAATGAGCAGTTCTTC.